The clone carrying this T cell receptor (beta chain) was seen ten or more times. The antigen remains unidentified. The study separated CD4+ cells into CD45RA+ naive and CD45RA-negative memory subsets. Germline CDR1 is SGHVS and CDR2 is FQNEAQ. The CDR3 extends over 14 amino acids. Trimming took 5 bases from V and 1 from J, leaving 11 bases between them. These data belong to a study of shared clonotypes between healthy human individuals. The repertoire was sequenced with immunoSEQ multiplex PCR; TCRdb's copy has only in-frame clones and lacks some. This sample has roughly 220,000 clones, with 65% found just once. Study-wide results and limits: Rarefaction exposed incomplete sorted-subset sequencing despite large depth. For naive CD4 cells, around 5.1% of clonotypes were shared across a handful of donors. Generally, naive subsets came out with larger estimated richness than memory subsets.

The sequence was obtained from a man aged 25 to 40 in good health. The specimen sequenced was memory CD4+ T cells sorted from blood. Subset specified: CD45RA-negative fraction. The chain carries TRBV7-8 and TRBJ2-5; D possibly corresponds to TRBD2 (6 bases). The CDR3 coding sequence is TGTGCCAGCAGCAGTCGGGAGTCCCAAGAGACCCAGTACTTC. Translating it yields CASSSRESQETQYF.